This paragraph reports one T cell receptor (beta chain). This sample was taken from a study of T cells in Graves' hyperthyroidism and ophthalmopathy. This CDR3 is 17 amino acids long. Between the trimmed V and J ends, which lost 0 bases and 2 bases, there was a span of 11 bases. Germline CDR1 reads LGHNA; CDR2 reads YSLEER. It was RNA transcripts that yielded the amplified TCR beta CDR3 regions. Initially, a first-round RT-PCR of the TCR CDR3 employed the HTBI primer set. A single record per CDR3 protein comes from TCRdb applying MiXCR to the multiplex PCR reads. Of hundreds of thousands of distinct CDR3 sequences detected, roughly 20% appear once; the ten largest clones hold under 35%.

This chain joins TRBV4-3 and TRBJ2-6; D possibly corresponds to TRBD2 (6 bases). This receptor was obtained from a man in his thirties or forties with Graves' ophthalmopathy. Sequencing was carried out using blood. In DNA, the CDR3 is TGCGCCAGCAGCCAAGATCAGCGGAGGGCTGGGGCCAACGTCCTGACTTTC. This sequence encodes CASSQDQRRAGANVLTF.